This T cell receptor beta chain was documented in a study of T cells in narcolepsy (dated by TCRdb to between 2018 and 2020). Regarding the complete study: Patients with narcolepsy type 1 or type 2 (NT1, NT2) were enrolled in the study together with healthy control donors. The study sought autoreactive T cells targeting hypocretin neuron self-antigens (hypocretin, TRIB2) in narcolepsy patients, using TCR Vbeta sequencing to track clonotypes in blood and CSF. Points the paper makes about the study in general: Plots comparing CSF and blood CD4+ T cell clonotypes from the same patient highlighted HCRT-specific and TRIB2-specific autoreactive clonotypes. No sequences matching autoreactive T cell clones were present in some of the blood memory CD4+ repertoires from patients and controls. Autoreactive clonotypes were reported to be detected serially in the blood of the same patients and of different patients, but not in the blood of healthy controls. Numbers of sequenced blood memory CD4+ clonotypes were comparable, with averages of about 37,000 in patients and more than 30,000 in controls.

Comment on this clone: Its antigen target is currently unknown. No clone much larger than this one lies a single base away; base qualities are absent.

The library was made by the immunoSEQ multiplex PCR assay. This immuneACCESS table, as held by TCRdb, lists in-frame sequences with V and J called but not all clones. Of the missing ones, under half trace to an unresolved V gene in checked studies; the others have no known cause. For this sample there are approximately 22,000 clones; just over 60% appear just once. The ten most abundant clones make up roughly 12% of the sample. Trimming removed 5 bases from V and 5 bases from J; the gene matches leave 4 bases unexplained. In the germline V gene, CDR1 corresponds to SGHVS and CDR2 to FQNEAQ. From the cysteine through the phenylalanine, the CDR3 covers 14 amino acids. Only the CDR3 region is kept as DNA, spanning 42 bases read in frame from base 1. Memory CD4+ T cells were sorted ex vivo from peripheral blood of narcolepsy patients and healthy controls for TCR Vbeta sequencing.

The TCR sequence derives from a human donor in good health. This receptor chain uses TRBV7-8 and TRBJ2-5, with 11 middle bases fitting TRBD1. The sample comprised memory (CD45RA-) CD4+ T cells from blood. The cell subset or site label for this specimen denotes: memory T cells sorted ex vivo from peripheral blood. The bases are TGTGCCAGCAGCCTGGACAGGGGGCAGGAGACCCAGTACTTC. Its coded protein is CASSLDRGQETQYF. Supplemented by the reference TRBV7-8 and TRBJ2-5 proteins around the CDR3, the complete variable domain is GAGVSQSPRYKVAKRGQDVALRCDPISGHVSLFWYQQALGQGPEFLTYFQNEAQLDKSGLPSDRFFAERPEGSVSTLKIQRTQQEDSAVYLCASSLDRGQETQYFGPGTRLLVL.